These 15 T cell receptor beta chains came from one sample sequenced in a study of T cell clonotyping in hematopoietic cell transplantation. TCRdb's copy holds only in-frame clones and misses some; the assay was immunoSEQ multiplex PCR. The table lists more than 9,500 clones, more than 85% of them singletons. The sequenced sample consisted of peripheral blood mononuclear cells. These TCRs come from a woman between 50 and 59 years old in good health. Some clones in this sample may be carry-over from other donors' samples.

The chain joins TRBV10-3 to TRBJ2-3; D gene unclear. This CDR3 region has 13 residues. From germline, CDR1 is ENHRY and CDR2 SYGVKD. V gave up 8 bases and J gave up 1 base, with 10 bases separating them. CDR3 sequence reads: CAICQEGTDTQYF. CDR3 sequence (DNA): TGTGCCATCTGCCAAGAGGGCACAGATACGCAGTATTTT.

J is TRBJ1-5 and V is TRBV7-2; D might be TRBD1 (5 bases). Trimming took off 5 bases at V and 7 bases at J, with 12 bases between the two ends. The length of the CDR3 is 13 residues. Germline CDR1 SGHTA, CDR2 FQGNSA. The CDR3: CASSPGRGQPQHF. CDR3 coding DNA: TGTGCCAGCAGCCCCGGGAGGGGCCAGCCCCAGCATTTT.

This clone was seen just once. CDR3 nucleotides: TGTGCCTGGAGCGCGGACAGGGGGAATTCACCCCTCCACTTT. Residues: CAWSADRGNSPLHF. V gene TRBV30 combines with J gene TRBJ1-6; 10 bases agree with TRBD1. Trimming removed 3 bases from V and 7 bases from J; junction bases left unmatched: 3. Germline loops: CDR1 GTSNPN, CDR2 SVGIG (reference sequence). The length of the CDR3 is 14 residues.

The V and J genes are TRBV29-1 and TRBJ1-1; a possible D gene is TRBD1 (6 bases). Germline values: CDR1 SQVTM, CDR2 ANQGSEA. The CDR3 consists of 13 residues. Trimming cost V 4 bases and J 6 bases, with 15 bases left between them. CDR3 region: CSVATAGVAEAFF. The CDR3 DNA reads as TGCAGCGTTGCTACGGCAGGGGTTGCTGAAGCTTTCTTT.

This clone showed up just a few times. The rearrangement uses TRBV4-2 and TRBJ1-2; 7 nucleotides agree with TRBD1. V shed 0 bases, J shed 6 bases, and the junction held 10 bases outside the gene matches. This CDR3 comprises 16 residues. CDR1 and CDR2 (germline): LGHNA, YNFKEQ. As DNA, the CDR3 is TGTGCCAGCAGCCAAGAATCCCAGGGGGGCGATCATGGCTACACCTTC. Amino acids: CASSQESQGGDHGYTF.

Only one count was recorded for this clone. The chain carries TRBV29-1 and TRBJ2-3; 9 nucleotides match TRBD2. Per germline, CDR1 SQVTM and CDR2 ANQGSEA. V gave up 1 base and J gave up 1 base; unmatched junction bases: 0. This CDR3 spans 14 amino acids. The CDR3 DNA sequence: TGCAGCGTTGAAGGACTAGCGGGCACAGATACGCAGTATTTT. Translation gives CSVEGLAGTDTQYF.

The chain carries TRBV4-3 and TRBJ1-6, with D unclear. Trimming removed 0 bases from V and 8 bases from J, with 8 bases in between. The CDR3 sequence is 14 residues long. From germline, CDR1 is LGHNA and CDR2 YSLEER. The CDR3 DNA reads as TGCGCCAGCAGCCAAGAGACCTGGGATTCACCCCTCCACTTT. Protein product: CASSQETWDSPLHF.

V usage is TRBV4-1 and J usage is TRBJ2-5; 8 bases are shared with TRBD2. Germline CDR1 is MGHRA and CDR2 is YSYEKL. This CDR3 contains 16 residues. Unmatched junction bases numbered 7, after V lost 2 bases and J lost 2 bases. The CDR3 loop reads CASSQTSAGVQETQYF. CDR3 bases: TGCGCCAGCAGCCAAACGTCAGCGGGGGTACAAGAGACCCAGTACTTC.

The chain carries TRBV4-1 and TRBJ1-2; D ambiguous. Germline-derived CDR1 and CDR2 are MGHRA and YSYEKL. The ends were cut back, 1 base at V and 4 bases at J, with 13 bases in the middle. The length of the CDR3 is 15 residues. The CDR3 DNA is TGCGCCAGCAGCCAAGTAGGCAGCACCACCTATGGCTACACCTTC. Translation gives CASSQVGSTTYGYTF.

The rearrangement joins TRBV29-1 to TRBJ1-2; D call uncertain. The CDR3 extends over 12 amino acids. V was cut by 6 bases and J by 8 bases, with 16 bases left in between. CDR1 and CDR2 (germline): SQVTM, ANQGSEA. The CDR3 DNA follows: TGCAGCGTCGCCGGGAGCTGGGAGGGCTACACCTTC. This encodes CSVAGSWEGYTF. Full variable domain (rest looked up from reference TRBV29-1 and TRBJ1-2): SAVISQKPSRDICQRGTSLTIQCQVDSQVTMMFWYRQQPGQSLTLIATANQGSEATYESGFVIDKFPISRPNLTFSTLTVSNMSPEDSSIYLCSVAGSWEGYTFGSGTRLTVV.

The V call is TRBV7-9, the J call TRBJ1-5; possibly TRBD1 for D (5 bases). Trimming took 2 bases from V and 4 from J, leaving 6 bases between them. Germline V lookup: CDR1 SEHNR, CDR2 FQNEAQ (reference sequence). The CDR3 consists of 13 residues. The CDR3: CASSLWGNQPQHF. CDR3 DNA sequence: TGTGCCAGCAGCTTATGGGGGAATCAGCCCCAGCATTTT.

The V call is TRBV6-5, the J call TRBJ2-5; TRBD2 matches 15 bases. In germline, CDR1 is MNHEY, CDR2 SVGAGI. V gave up 2 bases and J gave up 5 bases; unmatched junction bases: 0. This CDR3 is 15 amino acids long. For the CDR3, the DNA is TGTGCCAGCAGTTACGGACTAGCGGGGGGGGAGACCCAGTACTTC. Translating it yields CASSYGLAGGETQYF.

The V call is TRBV9, the J call TRBJ1-4; 7 nucleotides align to TRBD1. The V and J ends lost 3 bases and 7 bases, in that order; junction bases with no gene match: 12. The CDR3 has 16 residues. Germline assignment: CDR1 SGDLS and CDR2 YYNGEE. The CDR3 region has the DNA TGTGCCAGCAGCGAGGGGAGAAACAGGGGACTTGAAAAACTGTTTTTT. This gives the protein CASSEGRNRGLEKLFF.

The J gene is TRBJ1-1, the V gene TRBV30, with no clear D. Looked up from germline, CDR1 is GTSNPN and CDR2 is SVGIG (reference sequence). This CDR3 is 13 amino acids long. The germline V and J ends were trimmed by 0 bases and 2 bases, with 7 bases remaining between them. DNA for the CDR3: TGTGCCTGGAGTGTTTGGGCAAACACTGAAGCTTTCTTT. Translated: CAWSVWANTEAFF.

The V and J genes are TRBV30 and TRBJ2-3; the D is unclear. CDR1 and CDR2 (germline): GTSNPN, SVGIG (reference sequence). V lost 4 bases and J 0 bases, leaving 11 bases between the germline ends. The CDR3 covers 14 residues. In nucleotides, the CDR3 is TGTGCCTGGACAGCAGCTACTAGCACAGATACGCAGTATTTT. Protein: CAWTAATSTDTQYF.